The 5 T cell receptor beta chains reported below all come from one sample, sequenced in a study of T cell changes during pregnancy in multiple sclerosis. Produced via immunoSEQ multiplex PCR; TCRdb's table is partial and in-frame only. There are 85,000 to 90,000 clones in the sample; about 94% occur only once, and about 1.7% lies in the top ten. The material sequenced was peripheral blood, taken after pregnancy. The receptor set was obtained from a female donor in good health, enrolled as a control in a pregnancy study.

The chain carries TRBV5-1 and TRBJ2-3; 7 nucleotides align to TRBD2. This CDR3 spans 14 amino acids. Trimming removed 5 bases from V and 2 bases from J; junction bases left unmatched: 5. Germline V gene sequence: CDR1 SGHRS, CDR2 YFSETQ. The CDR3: CASRAGASTDTQYF. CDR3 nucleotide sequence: TGCGCCAGCAGGGCGGGAGCTTCCACAGATACGCAGTATTTT.

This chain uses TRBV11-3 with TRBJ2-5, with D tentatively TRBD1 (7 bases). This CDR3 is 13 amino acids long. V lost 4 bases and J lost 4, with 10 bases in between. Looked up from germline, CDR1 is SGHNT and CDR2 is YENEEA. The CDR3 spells CASSSQGGETQYF. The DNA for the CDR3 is TGTGCCAGCAGCTCCCAGGGGGGAGAGACCCAGTACTTC.

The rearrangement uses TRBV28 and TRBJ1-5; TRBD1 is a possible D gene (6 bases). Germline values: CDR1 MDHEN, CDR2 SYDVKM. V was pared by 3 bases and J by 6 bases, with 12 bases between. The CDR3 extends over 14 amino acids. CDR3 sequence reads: CASSFLDSGQPQHF. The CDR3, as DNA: TGTGCCAGCAGTTTTCTGGACAGCGGTCAGCCCCAGCATTTT.

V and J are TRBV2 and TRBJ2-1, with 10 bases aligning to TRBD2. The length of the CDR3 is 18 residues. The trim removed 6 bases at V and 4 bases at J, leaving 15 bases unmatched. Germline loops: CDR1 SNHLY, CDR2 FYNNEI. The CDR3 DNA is TGTGCCAGCAGAGACTCTAGCGGGAGAAAGCCCTCATACAATGAGCAGTTCTTC. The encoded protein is CASRDSSGRKPSYNEQFF.

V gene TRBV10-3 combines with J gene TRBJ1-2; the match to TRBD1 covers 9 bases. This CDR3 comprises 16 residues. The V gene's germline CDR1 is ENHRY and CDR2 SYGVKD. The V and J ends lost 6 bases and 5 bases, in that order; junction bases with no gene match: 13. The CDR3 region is CAIRGLRAGQGYGYTF. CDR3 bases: TGTGCCATCAGAGGGCTCCGCGCGGGACAGGGATATGGCTACACCTTC.